This T cell receptor beta chain was observed in a study of T cells after yellow fever vaccination. UMIs and a universal primer site were added when TCR cDNA was made by 5'RACE template switching. Each CDR3 protein gets one entry after TCRdb re-called the 5' RACE reads with MiXCR. This table has about 630,000 distinct CDR3 sequences, 10% to 15% appearing once. CDR1 is SGHRS, CDR2 YFSETQ, per germline. This CDR3 comprises 14 residues. Trimming took 3 bases from V and 3 from J, leaving 12 bases between them. This clonotype was observed a handful of times. The sequence was obtained from a young man who received the YFV17D yellow fever vaccine. This chain uses TRBV5-1 with TRBJ1-2, with D possibly TRBD1 on 5 matching bases. The specimen was PBMCs, collected on the day of the yellow fever booster vaccination. The DNA for the CDR3 is TGCGCCAGCAGCTCCCCCGGGACGGACTATGGCTACACCTTC. As protein: CASSSPGTDYGYTF.